Presented here are 13 T cell receptor beta chains from one specimen sequenced in a study of cytomegalovirus exposure and HLA in healthy donors. Researchers ran the PCR with 60 Vbeta and 13 Jbeta primers. TCRdb's table, derived via immunoSEQ multiplex PCR, lists solely in-frame clones and lacks some. The sample records around 84,000 clones, approximately 80% being singletons. The sample was PBMCs. The receptors here all came from a man between 45 and 60 years old in good health and CMV-seronegative.

The chain joins TRBV5-5 to TRBJ2-3; 12 bases match TRBD2. Germline CDR1 and CDR2: SGHKS and YYEKEE (reference sequence). The CDR3 extends over 17 amino acids. Trimming cost V 0 bases and J 2 bases; bases outside gene matches: 4. The CDR3 DNA reads as TGTGCCAGCAGCTTGGAGTGGACTAGCGGGGCCACAGATACGCAGTATTTT. Amino acid sequence: CASSLEWTSGATDTQYF.

V and J are TRBV6-5 and TRBJ1-3; D gene uncertain. Trimming removed 9 bases from V and 0 bases from J, with 12 bases in between. CDR1 and CDR2 (germline): MNHEY, SVGAGI. CDR3 length: 14 amino acids. Here the CDR3 DNA reads TGTGCCAGTTCCCGCGAGAGCTCTGGAAACACCATATATTTT. It is translated as CASSRESSGNTIYF.

This clone has more than one count but fewer than ten. The V gene is TRBV11-1, the J gene TRBJ2-7, with TRBD1 matching over 9 bases. Germline values: CDR1 SGHAT, CDR2 FQDESV (reference sequence). This CDR3 spans 14 amino acids. V trimming: 4 bases; J trimming: 6 bases; junction bases outside the gene matches: 7. For the CDR3, the DNA is TGTGCCAGCAGCTCCCGGGACAGGGTACCCGAGCAGTACTTC. Residues: CASSSRDRVPEQYF.

This chain uses TRBV30 with TRBJ1-4; D might be TRBD1 (5 bases). V was pared by 2 bases and J by 5 bases, with 21 bases between. This CDR3 spans 17 amino acids. Looked up from germline, CDR1 is GTSNPN and CDR2 is SVGIG (reference sequence). CDR3 in amino acids: CAWSYTGGRRGNEKLFF. Written as DNA, the CDR3 is TGTGCCTGGAGTTATACCGGGGGAAGACGGGGGAATGAAAAACTGTTTTTT. The whole variable domain, filled in from reference TRBV30 and TRBJ1-4, reads SQTIHQWPATLVQPVGSPLSLECTVEGTSNPNLYWYRQAAGRGLQLLFYSVGIGQISSEVPQNLSASRPQDRQFILSSKKLLLSDSGFYLCAWSYTGGRRGNEKLFFGSGTQLSVL.

This clone was seen a few times. The chain has TRBV6-5 and TRBJ1-1, with 7 bases aligning to TRBD1. This CDR3 is built from 14 residues. Germline lookup yields CDR1 MNHEY and CDR2 SVGAGI. V trimming: 5 bases; J trimming: 2 bases; junction bases outside the gene matches: 5. CDR3 coding DNA: TGTGCCAGCAGTCCCCAGGGGGTCAACACTGAAGCTTTCTTT. Its protein is CASSPQGVNTEAFF.

The gene calls are TRBV5-1 and TRBJ2-3; D is perhaps TRBD1 (6 bases). The CDR3 has 14 residues. CDR1 is SGHRS and CDR2 is YFSETQ in the germline V gene. The germline V and J ends were trimmed by 4 bases and 2 bases, with 11 bases remaining between them. For the CDR3, the DNA is TGCGCCAGCAGCAAGGGGGACCCCACAGATACGCAGTATTTT. Translating gives CASSKGDPTDTQYF.

J is TRBJ1-5 and V is TRBV7-9, with D unclear. With 0 bases removed from V and 5 bases from J, the gap between germline ends came to 8 bases. Germline CDR1 is SEHNR and CDR2 is FQNEAQ (reference sequence). The CDR3 contains 14 residues. The CDR3 loop reads CASSLAGPHQPQHF. The DNA for the CDR3 is TGTGCCAGCAGCTTAGCGGGCCCGCATCAGCCCCAGCATTTT. Drawing the rest from reference TRBV7-9 and TRBJ1-5, the complete variable domain is DTGVSQNPRHKITKRGQNVTFRCDPISEHNRLYWYRQTLGQGPEFLTYFQNEAQLEKSRLLSDRFSAERPKGSFSTLEIQRTEQGDSAMYLCASSLAGPHQPQHFGDGTRLSIL.

The rearrangement joins TRBV5-1 to TRBJ2-5; 7 bases agree with TRBD1. The V segment lost 4 bases and the J segment 5 bases; nucleotides outside the gene matches: 5. The CDR3 covers 13 residues. CDR1 SGHRS and CDR2 YFSETQ come from the germline V gene. CDR3 bases: TGCGCCAGCAGCCGGGGACAGAGGGAGACCCAGTACTTC. Translated, it gives CASSRGQRETQYF.

V gene TRBV9 combines with J gene TRBJ2-5; 9 bases align to TRBD2. The CDR3 is 22 amino acids. The V and J ends lost 0 bases and 1 base, in that order; junction bases with no gene match: 22. Germline-derived CDR1 and CDR2 are SGDLS and YYNGEE. The CDR3 region has the DNA TGTGCCAGCAGCGTAGCCCCCGGTGGTTCAGGGAAATTAGCGGGGGCCCAAGAGACCCAGTACTTC. As protein: CASSVAPGGSGKLAGAQETQYF.

The chain links TRBV15 to TRBJ2-1; 14 bases fit TRBD2. The germline gives CDR1 LNHNV, CDR2 YYDKDF (reference sequence). Losses at the gene ends were 5 bases for V and 5 bases for J; bases not matched to a gene: 14. The CDR3 length is 19 residues. The CDR3 coding sequence is TGTGCCACCAGCGTAATTAATACCGGGACTAGCGGGGGCGACAATGAGCAGTTCTTC. Its protein product is CATSVINTGTSGGDNEQFF.

The sample holds a few counts of this clone. The chain employs TRBV5-1 and TRBJ2-7; 12 bases are a match to TRBD1. CDR1 is SGHRS, CDR2 YFSETQ, per germline. This CDR3 comprises 15 residues. Trimming at V came to 4 bases and at J to 7 bases, leaving 9 bases not matched to a gene. The CDR3 loop reads CASSIPGQGAREQYF. CDR3 nucleotides: TGCGCCAGCAGCATACCGGGACAGGGGGCTCGAGAGCAGTACTTC.

This clone was counted between two and nine times. The rearrangement uses TRBV10-3 and TRBJ1-1; TRBD1 matches at 7 bases. With V trimmed by 0 bases and J by 1 base, 2 bases remained unmatched. The germline CDR1 and CDR2 sequences are ENHRY and SYGVKD. The length of the CDR3 is 15 residues. CDR3 sequence reads: CAISESAGGNTEAFF. The CDR3 DNA is TGTGCCATCAGTGAGTCGGCAGGGGGGAACACTGAAGCTTTCTTT.

The chain is built from TRBV28 and TRBJ2-3, with D tentatively TRBD2 (6 bases). CDR1 MDHEN and CDR2 SYDVKM come from the germline V gene. V was trimmed by 4 bases and J by 4 bases, leaving 12 bases between them. There are 14 residues in the CDR3. This CDR3 is CASSSSGTPDTQYF. The CDR3 DNA follows: TGTGCCAGCAGTTCCTCCGGGACTCCAGATACGCAGTATTTT.